One sample yielded the 14 T cell receptor beta chains listed below, sequenced in a study of blood T cell repertoires in COVID-19 (dated by TCRdb to about 2020). The library was generated by the immunoSEQ multiplex PCR assay. The source is immuneACCESS, and TCRdb retained only in-frame sequences with V and J called. Part of the clones is not carried over; for the studies checked, unresolved V genes explain less than half of this, and the remainder is unexplained. The sample has roughly 190,000 clones on record, 65% to 80% of them singletons. 9.5% to 15% of the sample goes to the ten largest clones. The material sequenced was peripheral blood. Receptors were obtained from a woman aged 50 to 60 with acute or convalescent COVID-19.

In DNA form, the CDR3 reads TGTGCCAGCAGTTCCGGGACAGGCGGCAATCAGCCCCAGCATTTT. Translating gives CASSSGTGGNQPQHF. V usage is TRBV28 and J usage is TRBJ1-5; TRBD1 matches 8 bases. Trimming cost V 4 bases and J 2 bases; bases outside gene matches: 4. CDR1 MDHEN and CDR2 SYDVKM come from the germline V gene. This CDR3 spans 15 amino acids.

This clone came up a few times. The J gene is TRBJ1-2, the V gene TRBV15; D gene unclear. Looked up from germline, CDR1 is LNHNV and CDR2 is YYDKDF (reference sequence). The V end lost 1 base, the J end lost 2 bases, and 8 bases lay between the germline ends. The CDR3 runs 14 residues. CDR3 protein: CATSRGPGNYGYTF. The CDR3 nucleotides read TGTGCCACCAGCAGAGGGCCGGGGAACTATGGCTACACCTTC. Full variable domain (missing parts from reference TRBV15 and TRBJ1-2): DAMVIQNPRYQVTQFGKPVTLSCSQTLNHNVMYWYQQKSSQAPKLLFHYYDKDFNNEADTPDNFQSRRPNTSFCFLDIRSPGLGDTAMYLCATSRGPGNYGYTFGSGTRLTVV.

The V call is TRBV5-1, the J call TRBJ1-3, with TRBD1 matching over 11 bases. The germline CDR1 and CDR2 sequences are SGHRS and YFSETQ. Losses at the gene ends were 0 bases for V and 7 bases for J; bases not matched to a gene: 3. This CDR3 is 15 amino acids long. The CDR3, as DNA: TGCGCCAGCAGCTTGGAAGGGACAGGGGGGAACACCATATATTTT. It is translated as CASSLEGTGGNTIYF.

The rearrangement joins TRBV19 to TRBJ2-7; 7 nucleotides match TRBD1. The CDR3 extends over 14 amino acids. Germline CDR1 LNHDA, CDR2 SQIVND (reference sequence). J lost 3 bases, V lost 3 bases, and 5 bases had no gene match. The CDR3 is CASSMTGRIYEQYF. The CDR3 DNA is TGTGCCAGTAGTATGACAGGGCGCATCTACGAGCAGTACTTC.

The chain combines TRBV18 with TRBJ2-5; 8 nucleotides align to TRBD1. This CDR3 has 13 residues. Germline loops: CDR1 KGHSH, CDR2 LQKENI. V lost 3 bases to trimming and J lost 3 bases; unmatched junction nucleotides: 0. CDR3 amino acids: CASSPGQEETQYF. The CDR3 coding sequence is TGTGCCAGCTCACCGGGACAGGAAGAGACCCAGTACTTC.

On this clone: The identical CDR3 is also encoded by other nucleotide sequences in the sample. The chain couples TRBV18 to TRBJ2-7, with a weak D call TRBD2 (6 bases). V lost 4 bases to trimming and J lost 4 bases, with 11 bases between them. This CDR3 has 13 residues. In germline, CDR1 is KGHSH, CDR2 LQKENI. CDR3 DNA: TGTGCCAGCTCACGTAGCCGGGAGTACGAGCAGTACTTC. This translates into CASSRSREYEQYF.

The chain recombines TRBV27 with TRBJ1-5; maybe TRBD1 (5 bases). Trimming took off 2 bases at V and 3 bases at J, with 8 bases between the two ends. Germline loops: CDR1 MNHEY, CDR2 SMNVEV (reference sequence). The CDR3 is 14 residues long. The CDR3 DNA reads TGTGCCAGCAGTTTAGACAGAATCAATCAGCCCCAGCATTTT. This sequence encodes CASSLDRINQPQHF.

J is TRBJ1-1 and V is TRBV6-6; a possible D gene is TRBD1 (6 bases). V lost 2 bases to trimming and J lost 5 bases, with 15 bases between them. Germline CDR1 reads MNHNY; CDR2 reads SVGAGI (reference sequence). The CDR3 loop spans 15 amino acids. CDR3 nucleotide sequence: TGTGCCAGCAGTTACGGGGGCCCCGGAACAACTGAAGCTTTCTTT. Protein product: CASSYGGPGTTEAFF.

The CDR3 here is CASSLGGRGTEAFF. CDR3 sequence (DNA): TGTGCCAGCAGCTTGGGAGGGCGGGGAACTGAAGCTTTCTTT. The gene calls are TRBV5-8 and TRBJ1-1; no definite D call. Germline V gene lookup returns CDR1 SGHTS and CDR2 YDEGEE. The CDR3 totals 14 residues. The V and J ends lost 0 bases and 5 bases respectively, with 11 bases between them. Drawing the rest from reference TRBV5-8 and TRBJ1-1, the complete variable domain is EAGVTQSPTHLIKTRGQQATLRCSPISGHTSVYWYQQALGLGLQFLLWYDEGEERNRGNFPPRFSGRQFPNYSSELNVNALELEDSALYLCASSLGGRGTEAFFGQGTRLTVV.

The rearrangement uses TRBV7-2 and TRBJ1-3; tentative D call: TRBD1 (5 bases). Germline CDR1 SGHTA, CDR2 FQGNSA. Trimming stripped 2 bases from V and 4 bases from J, with 9 bases between. This CDR3 is built from 14 residues. The CDR3 is CASSLPGRGNTIYF. The CDR3 DNA sequence: TGTGCCAGCAGCTTACCAGGGCGCGGAAACACCATATATTTT.

This clone was detected once. The V gene is TRBV5-1, the J gene TRBJ2-2, with D perhaps matching TRBD1 (6 bases). The V gene lost 2 bases and the J gene lost 4 bases, with 12 bases spanning the gap. Germline V gene lookup returns CDR1 SGHRS and CDR2 YFSETQ. The CDR3 sequence is 15 residues long. CDR3 sequence reads: CASSFVTGITGELFF. DNA of the CDR3: TGCGCCAGCAGCTTTGTGACAGGTATCACCGGGGAGCTGTTTTTT.

This chain joins TRBV5-5 and TRBJ2-3, with D unclear. CDR3 length equals 15 residues. Trimming cost V 1 base and J 2 bases, with 11 bases left between them. Germline assignment: CDR1 SGHKS and CDR2 YYEKEE (reference sequence). The CDR3 region is CASSLSTVFTDTQYF. The CDR3 nucleotides are TGTGCCAGCAGCTTGTCCACAGTTTTCACAGATACGCAGTATTTT. Using reference TRBV5-5 and TRBJ2-3 for the parts outside the CDR3, the full variable domain is DAGVTQSPTHLIKTRGQQVTLRCSPISGHKSVSWYQQVLGQGPQFIFQYYEKEERGRGNFPDRFSARQFPNYSSELNVNALLLGDSALYLCASSLSTVFTDTQYFGPGTRLTVL.

The chain has TRBV19 and TRBJ1-4; maybe TRBD1 (5 bases). The CDR3 loop spans 14 amino acids. Trimming removed 4 bases from V and 8 bases from J, with 14 bases in between. Germline-derived CDR1 and CDR2 are LNHDA and SQIVND (reference sequence). CDR3 amino acids: CASSSGGTAEKLFF. DNA for the CDR3: TGTGCCAGTAGTAGCGGGGGGACCGCAGAAAAACTGTTTTTT.

The chain has TRBV11-3 and TRBJ2-5; 16 nucleotides agree with TRBD2. The CDR3 loop spans 17 amino acids. CDR1 SGHNT and CDR2 YENEEA come from the germline V gene. Trimming cost V 5 bases and J 0 bases; bases outside gene matches: 3. CDR3 in DNA: TGTGCCAGCAGCATGGGACTAGCGGGGGGGTACCAAGAGACCCAGTACTTC. It translates to CASSMGLAGGYQETQYF.